The clone carrying this T cell receptor (beta chain) was observed many times. The data stem from a study of Graves' ophthalmopathy and Graves' hyperthyroidism. This CDR3 has 16 amino acids. Trimming took 1 base from V and 3 from J, leaving 15 bases between them. Germline loops: CDR1 SEHNR, CDR2 FQNEAQ (reference sequence). Enrollment excluded any patients with other autoimmune diseases, uncontrolled infections, pregnancy or lactation. Amplification of TCR beta CDR3 regions used RNA transcripts. HTBI primers were employed in first-round RT-PCR, then a second-round multiplex PCR followed. TCRdb independently ran MiXCR on the multiplex PCR reads; one entry per CDR3 protein. This table holds some 1.1 million distinct CDR3 sequences, 36% found once.

The sequenced sample was peripheral blood or thyroid tissue (not recorded which). This receptor was taken from an adult man with Graves' hyperthyroidism. The rearrangement joins TRBV7-9 to TRBJ1-2; unclear D gene. DNA for the CDR3: TGTGCCAGCAGCTTAGGGCGTTCGGGGATTCACTATGGCTACACCTTC. As protein: CASSLGRSGIHYGYTF.